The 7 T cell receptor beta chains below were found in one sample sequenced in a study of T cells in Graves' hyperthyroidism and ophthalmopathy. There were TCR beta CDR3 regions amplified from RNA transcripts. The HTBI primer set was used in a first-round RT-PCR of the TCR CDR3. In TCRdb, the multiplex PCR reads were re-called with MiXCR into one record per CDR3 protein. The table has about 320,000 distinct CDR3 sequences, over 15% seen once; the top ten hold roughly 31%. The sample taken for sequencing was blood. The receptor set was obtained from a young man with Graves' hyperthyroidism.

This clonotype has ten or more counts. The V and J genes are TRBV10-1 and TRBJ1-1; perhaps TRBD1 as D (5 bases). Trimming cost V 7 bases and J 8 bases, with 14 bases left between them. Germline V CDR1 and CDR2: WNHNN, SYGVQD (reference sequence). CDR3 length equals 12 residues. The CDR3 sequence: CASKGDGGEAFF. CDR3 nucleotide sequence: TGCGCCAGCAAAGGGGATGGTGGGGAAGCTTTCTTT.

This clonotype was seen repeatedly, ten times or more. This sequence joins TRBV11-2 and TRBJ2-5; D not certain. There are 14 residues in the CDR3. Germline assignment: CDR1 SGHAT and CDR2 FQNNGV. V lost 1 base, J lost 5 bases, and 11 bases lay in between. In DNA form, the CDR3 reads TGTGCCAGCAGCTTAGTGCTAGGAGCGGAGACCCAGTACTTC. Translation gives CASSLVLGAETQYF. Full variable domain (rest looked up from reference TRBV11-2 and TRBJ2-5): EAGVAQSPRYKIIEKRQSVAFWCNPISGHATLYWYQQILGQGPKLLIQFQNNGVVDDSQLPKDRFSAERLKGVDSTLKIQPAKLEDSAVYLCASSLVLGAETQYFGPGTRLLVL.

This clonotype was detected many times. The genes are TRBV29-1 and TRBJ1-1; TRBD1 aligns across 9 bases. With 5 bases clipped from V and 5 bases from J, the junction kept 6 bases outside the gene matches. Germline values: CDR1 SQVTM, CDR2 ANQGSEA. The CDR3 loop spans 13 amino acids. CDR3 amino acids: CSVWTGEGTEAFF. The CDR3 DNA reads TGCAGCGTTTGGACAGGGGAGGGTACTGAAGCTTTCTTT. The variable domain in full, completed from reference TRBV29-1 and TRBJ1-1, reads SAVISQKPSRDICQRGTSLTIQCQVDSQVTMMFWYRQQPGQSLTLIATANQGSEATYESGFVIDKFPISRPNLTFSTLTVSNMSPEDSSIYLCSVWTGEGTEAFFGQGTRLTVV.

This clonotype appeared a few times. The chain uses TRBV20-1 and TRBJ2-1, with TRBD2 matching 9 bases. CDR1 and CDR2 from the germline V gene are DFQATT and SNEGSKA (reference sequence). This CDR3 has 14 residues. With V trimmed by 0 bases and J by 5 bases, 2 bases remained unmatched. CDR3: CSARDGGRDNEQFF. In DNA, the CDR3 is TGCAGTGCTAGAGACGGCGGGAGGGACAATGAGCAGTTCTTC.

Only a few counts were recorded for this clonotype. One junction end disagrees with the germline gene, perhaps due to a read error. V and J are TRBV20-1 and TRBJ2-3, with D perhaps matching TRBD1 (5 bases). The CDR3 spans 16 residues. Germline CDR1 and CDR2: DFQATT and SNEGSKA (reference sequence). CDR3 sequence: CSARDRSRASTDMQYF. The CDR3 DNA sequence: TGCAGTGCTAGAGATCGTTCCAGGGCCAGCACAGATATGCAGTATTTT.

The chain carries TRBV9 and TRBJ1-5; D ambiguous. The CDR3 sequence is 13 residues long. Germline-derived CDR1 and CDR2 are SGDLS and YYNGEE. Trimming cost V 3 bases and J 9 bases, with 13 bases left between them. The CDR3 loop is CASSGTLGWPQHF. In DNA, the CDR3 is TGTGCCAGCAGCGGAACCCTTGGTTGGCCCCAGCATTTT. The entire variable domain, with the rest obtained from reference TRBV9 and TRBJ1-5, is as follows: DSGVTQTPKHLITATGQRVTLRCSPRSGDLSVYWYQQSLDQGLQFLIQYYNGEERAKGNILERFSAQQFPDLHSELNLSSLELGDSALYFCASSGTLGWPQHFGDGTRLSIL.

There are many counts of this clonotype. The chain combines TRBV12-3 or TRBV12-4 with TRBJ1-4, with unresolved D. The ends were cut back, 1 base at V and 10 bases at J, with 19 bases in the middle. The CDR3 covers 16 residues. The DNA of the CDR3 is TGTGCCAGCAGTTTAGATAAATACATCTTCGAGGGAAAACTGTTTTTT. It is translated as CASSLDKYIFEGKLFF.